These 23 T cell receptor beta chains were sequenced from one sample in a study of spatial heterogeneity in lung cancer. Time point noted: sample taken at primary tumor resection. TCRdb reanalysed the 5' RACE reads using MiXCR and keeps one entry per CDR3 protein. Of some 40,000 distinct CDR3 sequences listed, less than 6.5% were seen once; the top ten hold 20% to 30%. The input for sequencing was PBMCs, taken at surgery. These receptors were obtained from a female donor with early-stage non-small cell lung cancer.

This clonotype was picked up a small number of times. The rearrangement joins TRBV28 to TRBJ2-3, with a weak D call TRBD1 (6 bases). The CDR3 consists of 15 residues. Germline V gene data show CDR1 as MDHEN and CDR2 as SYDVKM. Trimming cost V 5 bases and J 1 base, with 13 bases left between them. As DNA, the CDR3 is TGTGCCAGCAGTCCGACCCGACAGGGCACAGATACGCAGTATTTT. Its translation: CASSPTRQGTDTQYF.

This clonotype was counted ten times or more. The genes are TRBV7-2 and TRBJ2-1; tentatively, D is TRBD1 (6 bases). In germline, CDR1 is SGHTA, CDR2 FQGNSA. V was clipped by 5 bases and J by 6 bases, with 14 bases between them. This CDR3 comprises 14 residues. Here the CDR3 reads CASSKPGQINEQFF. The CDR3 coding sequence is TGTGCCAGCAGCAAACCGGGACAAATCAATGAGCAGTTCTTC.

V and J are TRBV6-5 and TRBJ2-3; D might be TRBD1 (5 bases). The CDR3 is 14 amino acids. From germline, CDR1 is MNHEY and CDR2 SVGAGI. With 5 bases removed from V and 2 bases from J, the gap between germline ends came to 11 bases. This CDR3 is CASSRQTITDTQYF. Written as DNA, the CDR3 is TGTGCCAGCAGTCGACAGACGATCACAGATACGCAGTATTTT.

The gene calls are TRBV9 and TRBJ2-3, with D perhaps matching TRBD1 or TRBD2 (6 bases each). Germline V gene lookup returns CDR1 SGDLS and CDR2 YYNGEE. The CDR3 has 17 residues. Trimming stripped 1 base from V and 2 bases from J, with 17 bases between. The CDR3, as DNA: TGTGCCAGCAGCGTATTCTCGGAGGGGGTAACCACAGATACGCAGTATTTT. Translating gives CASSVFSEGVTTDTQYF.

In its sample, this clonotype was seen a few times. The V gene is TRBV20-1, the J gene TRBJ2-1; perhaps TRBD2 as D (6 bases). V was pared by 4 bases and J by 4 bases, with 14 bases between. The CDR3 is 14 amino acids. The germline gives CDR1 DFQATT, CDR2 SNEGSKA (reference sequence). CDR3 protein: CSAKPGGLYNEQFF. DNA for the CDR3: TGCAGTGCTAAGCCTGGAGGGTTATACAATGAGCAGTTCTTC.

This clonotype has more than one count but fewer than ten. The DNA of the CDR3 is TGTGCCAGCAGTTACTCGAGGCTAGCGGGAGTCGAGCAGTACTTC. It encodes CASSYSRLAGVEQYF. The chain carries TRBV6-2 or TRBV6-3 and TRBJ2-7; the match to TRBD2 covers 10 bases. V dropped 0 bases and J dropped 6; count of bases not matched to a gene: 5. Germline assignment: CDR1 MNHEY and CDR2 SVGEGT. CDR3 length: 15 amino acids.

This clonotype was seen repeatedly, ten times or more. The chain is built from TRBV2 and TRBJ1-6, with D perhaps matching TRBD1 (6 bases). The CDR3 is made up of 13 amino acids. CDR1 and CDR2 (germline): SNHLY, FYNNEI. Trimming took 7 bases from V and 7 from J, leaving 11 bases between them. The CDR3 nucleotides are TGTGCCAGCACAGGGGAAAGGAATTCACCCCTCCACTTT. Its protein product is CASTGERNSPLHF.

This clonotype was detected a few times. The genes are TRBV7-9 and TRBJ1-5; the D gene is possibly TRBD1 (5 bases). There are 13 residues in the CDR3. The V end was cut by 2 bases, the J end by 5 bases, with 7 bases between. The germline V gene has CDR1 SEHNR and CDR2 FQNEAQ (reference sequence). The CDR3 reads CASSLQGDQPQHF. CDR3 bases: TGTGCCAGCAGCTTACAGGGTGATCAGCCCCAGCATTTT. The whole variable domain, remainder taken from reference TRBV7-9 and TRBJ1-5, is DTGVSQNPRHKITKRGQNVTFRCDPISEHNRLYWYRQTLGQGPEFLTYFQNEAQLEKSRLLSDRFSAERPKGSFSTLEIQRTEQGDSAMYLCASSLQGDQPQHFGDGTRLSIL.

This clonotype was found a few times. This chain uses TRBV5-6 with TRBJ1-2; D is ambiguous. Trimming stripped 0 bases from V and 7 bases from J, with 7 bases between. The CDR3 is 12 residues long. Germline CDR1 is SGHDT and CDR2 is YYEEEE. CDR3 amino acids: CASSLAASGYTF. As DNA, the CDR3 is TGTGCCAGCAGCTTGGCCGCCAGTGGCTACACCTTC. Filled out from reference TRBV5-6 and TRBJ1-2, the complete variable domain reads DAGVTQSPTHLIKTRGQQVTLRCSPKSGHDTVSWYQQALGQGPQFIFQYYEEEERQRGNFPDRFSGHQFPNYSSELNVNALLLGDSALYLCASSLAASGYTFGSGTRLTVV.

Concerning this clonotype: A much larger clone is a single base away; this may be a read error. The chain recombines TRBV30 with TRBJ1-1, with D unresolved. Deletions cut 3 bases from V and 1 base from J, with 9 bases between. CDR3 size: 13 residues. Germline V CDR1 and CDR2: GTSNPN, SVGIG (reference sequence). CDR3 bases: TGTGCCTGGAGGGATGACAAGAACACTGAAGCTTTCTTT. This gives the protein CAWRDDKNTEAFF.

The genes are TRBV10-3 and TRBJ2-7, with a possible D match to TRBD1 (5 bases). CDR1 is ENHRY, CDR2 SYGVKD, per germline. The CDR3 totals 17 residues. Trimming took 7 bases from V and 0 from J, leaving 22 bases between them. The CDR3 spells CAIILWTTLGISYEQYF. The CDR3 DNA sequence: TGTGCCATCATCCTTTGGACAACCCTAGGGATCTCCTACGAGCAGTACTTC.

The chain couples TRBV19 to TRBJ2-3; D tentatively reads TRBD1 or TRBD2 (5 bases each). The CDR3 has 13 residues. Germline loops: CDR1 LNHDA, CDR2 SQIVND (reference sequence). Trimming cost V 5 bases and J 5 bases, with 11 bases left between them. CDR3 in DNA: TGTGCCAGTAGTCGGGGCCGGGAAGATACGCAGTATTTT. This gives the protein CASSRGREDTQYF.

This clonotype showed up just a few times. The rearrangement uses TRBV28 and TRBJ1-1, with a weak D call TRBD1 (6 bases). This CDR3 is built from 15 residues. V was cut by 2 bases and J by 1 base, with 11 bases left in between. Germline loops: CDR1 MDHEN, CDR2 SYDVKM. The CDR3 here is CASSLQDRPNTEAFF. The CDR3 coding sequence is TGTGCCAGCAGTTTACAAGACAGGCCGAACACTGAAGCTTTCTTT.

This clonotype has a count of ten or more. The V call is TRBV5-1, the J call TRBJ1-1; D is uncertain. The CDR3 runs to 13 residues. Germline V gene data show CDR1 as SGHRS and CDR2 as YFSETQ. V lost 0 bases and J 4 bases, leaving 7 bases between the germline ends. The CDR3 nucleotides read TGCGCCAGCAGCTTGGCCGAGAGCACTGAAGCTTTCTTT. Amino acid sequence: CASSLAESTEAFF.

In its sample, this clonotype was seen a few times. The rearrangement uses TRBV4-3 and TRBJ2-1; 7 bases map to TRBD1. V shed 2 bases and J 8 bases; nucleotides not matched to a gene: 9. The germline gives CDR1 LGHNA, CDR2 YSLEER. This CDR3 region has 15 residues. DNA for the CDR3: TGCGCCAGCAGCCAACTACTGTACAGGGGCGATGAGCAGTTCTTC. Protein product: CASSQLLYRGDEQFF.

This clonotype was detected many times. The chain is built from TRBV30 and TRBJ2-1, with D hard to call. The CDR3 runs 11 residues. Germline CDR1 is GTSNPN and CDR2 is SVGIG (reference sequence). Trimming took 0 bases from V and 8 from J, leaving 5 bases between them. CDR3 amino acids: CAWSVSDEQFF. CDR3 DNA sequence: TGTGCCTGGAGTGTAAGCGATGAGCAGTTCTTC. Full variable domain (missing parts from reference TRBV30 and TRBJ2-1): SQTIHQWPATLVQPVGSPLSLECTVEGTSNPNLYWYRQAAGRGLQLLFYSVGIGQISSEVPQNLSASRPQDRQFILSSKKLLLSDSGFYLCAWSVSDEQFFGPGTRLTVL.

This clonotype showed up many times. The chain links TRBV28 to TRBJ2-2, with 7 bases fitting TRBD2. Trimming at V came to 2 bases and at J to 4 bases, leaving 4 bases not matched to a gene. The CDR3 contains 15 residues. Germline loops: CDR1 MDHEN, CDR2 SYDVKM. The DNA of the CDR3 is TGTGCCAGCAGTTTAGGTCCTAGCGGCACCGGGGAGCTGTTTTTT. It is translated as CASSLGPSGTGELFF.

This clonotype was observed a handful of times. The chain carries TRBV27 and TRBJ2-1; 7 nucleotides agree with TRBD2. J lost 3 bases, V lost 5 bases, and 13 bases had no gene match. The germline CDR1 and CDR2 sequences are MNHEY and SMNVEV (reference sequence). The CDR3 totals 17 residues. CDR3 bases: TGTGCCAGCAGTCCTGTCGACATGGCGGGGGACTACAATGAGCAGTTCTTC. Translation: CASSPVDMAGDYNEQFF.

The chain is built from TRBV6-5 and TRBJ2-3, with TRBD2 matching 7 bases. Unmatched junction bases numbered 3, after V lost 6 bases and J lost 0 bases. The CDR3 consists of 14 residues. Germline assignment: CDR1 MNHEY and CDR2 SVGAGI. The CDR3 here is CASRLAVSTDTQYF. CDR3 nucleotide sequence: TGTGCCAGCAGGCTAGCGGTTAGCACAGATACGCAGTATTTT.

This clonotype was recorded many times. The chain joins TRBV13 to TRBJ2-3; perhaps TRBD1 as D (5 bases). Germline V lookup: CDR1 PRHDT, CDR2 FYEKMQ (reference sequence). The CDR3 has 16 amino acids. V was pared by 0 bases and J by 2 bases, with 12 bases between. The CDR3 here is CASSLGKQGFTDTQYF. CDR3 in DNA: TGTGCCAGCAGCTTAGGAAAGCAGGGATTCACAGATACGCAGTATTTT.

This clonotype turned up a few times. One end of the junction varies from germline; a read error may be responsible. This chain links TRBV6-2 or TRBV6-3 with TRBJ2-1; no clear D gene. Germline loops: CDR1 MNHEY, CDR2 SVGEGT. The CDR3 is made up of 12 amino acids. The CDR3 DNA sequence: TGTGCCAGCAGTTACTCGAGAGGCCGGGTGACTTTC. Its protein is CASSYSRGRVTF.

This clonotype was counted ten times or more. The chain combines TRBV3-1 with TRBJ1-4; 7 bases agree with TRBD1. The CDR3 consists of 14 residues. CDR1 and CDR2 from the germline V gene are LGHDT and YNNKEL (reference sequence). V shed 4 bases, J shed 8 bases, and the junction held 7 bases outside the gene matches. As DNA, the CDR3 is TGTGCCAGCAGCCGCCCAGACAGGGAAGAAAAACTGTTTTTT. It yields the protein CASSRPDREEKLFF.

This chain connects TRBV20-1 to TRBJ2-2, with D hard to call. V lost 1 base, J lost 0 bases, and 12 bases lay in between. This CDR3 spans 16 amino acids. Germline V CDR1 and CDR2: DFQATT, SNEGSKA (reference sequence). The CDR3 loop reads CSARVGPLSNTGELFF. Here the CDR3 DNA reads TGCAGTGCTAGAGTCGGGCCACTATCGAACACCGGGGAGCTGTTTTTT.